A single sample gave rise to the 11 T cell receptor beta chains below, sequenced in a study of T-cell memory formation after mild COVID-19. TCRdb redid the calling of the 5' RACE reads with MiXCR, one entry per CDR3 protein. This sample yields 150,000 to 200,000 distinct CDR3 sequences, of which around a third are seen a single time; approximately 12% belongs to the top ten. Sequencing was done on a sample of PBMCs or a T cell subset sorted from them (not recorded which). The receptors were sampled from an adult woman who had mild COVID-19 (a few samples of this study predate the infection). Cell type and time point are not known.

The chain combines TRBV12-3 or TRBV12-4 with TRBJ1-1; D perhaps matches TRBD1 (5 bases). The ends were cut back, 5 bases at V and 5 bases at J, with 15 bases in the middle. This CDR3 comprises 14 residues. The CDR3 sequence is CASSTSWAGTEAFF. The CDR3 coding sequence is TGTGCCAGCAGTACCAGTTGGGCAGGGACTGAAGCTTTCTTT.

The V and J genes are TRBV5-4 and TRBJ2-2; D call uncertain. CDR1 is SGHNT, CDR2 YYREEE, per germline (reference sequence). This CDR3 has 14 residues. The ends were cut back, 4 bases at V and 3 bases at J, with 10 bases in the middle. As DNA, the CDR3 is TGTGCCAGCAGCCTCGCGGAGCACACCGGGGAGCTGTTTTTT. Amino acids: CASSLAEHTGELFF.

This clonotype has a handful of counts. This CDR3 is missing its conserved last phenylalanine or tryptophan, likely due to a read error. V is TRBV20-1 and J is TRBJ1-1; D gene ambiguous. The CDR3 contains 13 residues. Germline CDR1 reads DFQATT; CDR2 reads SNEGSKA (reference sequence). Trimming pared 3 bases from V and 1 base from J, leaving 9 bases between. The CDR3 region has the DNA TGCAGTGCTAGGATCCGGGGGAACACTGAAGCTTTCCTT. This translates into CSARIRGNTEAFL.

This clonotype has just a few counts. The chain combines TRBV5-1 with TRBJ2-4, with TRBD2 matching 7 bases. V was clipped by 3 bases and J by 0 bases; unmatched bases: 12. Germline values: CDR1 SGHRS, CDR2 YFSETQ. The CDR3 sequence is 18 residues long. The CDR3 is CASSSHGLAAIAKNIQYF. DNA of the CDR3: TGCGCCAGCAGCTCTCATGGTCTAGCGGCAATAGCCAAAAACATTCAGTACTTC.

There are a few counts of this clonotype. V usage is TRBV12-3 or TRBV12-4 and J usage is TRBJ1-2; D gene ambiguous. CDR3 length: 16 amino acids. Trimming took 6 bases from V and 3 from J, leaving 20 bases between them. DNA for the CDR3: TGTGCCAGCAGCCTAACAAAGACGGGGTCGGACTATGGCTACACCTTC. It encodes CASSLTKTGSDYGYTF.

This chain uses TRBV20-1 with TRBJ2-7, with 8 nucleotides matching TRBD1. Germline CDR1 reads DFQATT; CDR2 reads SNEGSKA (reference sequence). Trimming removed 5 bases from V and 4 bases from J; junction bases left unmatched: 4. This CDR3 region has 12 residues. CDR3 DNA sequence: TGCAGTGCTGGACAGGGTGGTTACGAGCAGTACTTC. The encoded protein is CSAGQGGYEQYF.

J is TRBJ2-1 and V is TRBV7-3, with D possibly TRBD2 on 6 matching bases. The CDR3 sequence is 15 residues long. Trimming cost V 4 bases and J 6 bases, with 16 bases left between them. CDR1 and CDR2 (germline): SGHTA, FQGTGA. The CDR3 reads CASSSEPGVVNEQFF. CDR3 sequence (DNA): TGTGCCAGCAGCTCCGAACCGGGAGTGGTCAATGAGCAGTTCTTC.

This clonotype was observed a few times. The chain links TRBV18 to TRBJ2-5; D is ambiguous. Per the germline V gene, CDR1 is KGHSH and CDR2 is LQKENI. This CDR3 has 13 residues. V was cut by 0 bases and J by 7 bases, with 9 bases left in between. The CDR3 sequence is CASSPPFTGTQYF. Here the CDR3 DNA reads TGTGCCAGCTCACCACCCTTTACGGGGACCCAGTACTTC.

This clonotype was seen more than once but under ten times. This chain connects TRBV7-8 to TRBJ2-7; 7 nucleotides agree with TRBD2. The CDR3 covers 15 residues. V lost 5 bases, J lost 0 bases, and 7 bases stayed unmatched. The V gene's germline CDR1 is SGHVS and CDR2 FQNEAQ. CDR3 in DNA: TGTGCCAGCAGCGTGAGCGGGATTAGCTCCTACGAGCAGTACTTC. Translating gives CASSVSGISSYEQYF.

CDR3 residues: CASSQGQRYEQFF. In DNA, the CDR3 is TGTGCCAGCAGCCAAGGCCAGAGATATGAGCAGTTCTTC. This sequence joins TRBV3-1 and TRBJ2-1; D remains ambiguous. CDR3 length: 13 residues. Germline V gene data show CDR1 as LGHDT and CDR2 as YNNKEL (reference sequence). Between the trimmed V and J ends, which lost 1 base and 8 bases, there was a span of 9 bases.

This sequence joins TRBV7-6 and TRBJ1-2, with 11 bases that match TRBD1. The length of the CDR3 is 14 residues. V lost 7 bases and J lost 3; bases outside the gene matches: 4. Germline values: CDR1 SGHVS, CDR2 FNYEAQ. The CDR3 sequence is CASTPGQGDYGYTF. In DNA form, the CDR3 reads TGTGCCAGCACGCCGGGACAGGGGGACTATGGCTACACCTTC. Combining the CDR3 with reference TRBV7-6 and TRBJ1-2 gives the whole variable domain GAGVSQSPRYKVTKRGQDVALRCDPISGHVSLYWYRQALGQGPEFLTYFNYEAQQDKSGLPNDRFSAERPEGSISTLTIQRTEQRDSAMYRCASTPGQGDYGYTFGSGTRLTVV.